This T cell receptor beta chain is drawn from a study of T cell responses to AZD1222 COVID-19 vaccine. CDR1 is MNHEY and CDR2 is SVGEGT in the germline V gene. With 5 bases removed from V and 0 bases from J, the gap between germline ends came to 11 bases. The CDR3 is 15 amino acids. This clone was recorded only once. Produced via immunoSEQ multiplex PCR; TCRdb's table is partial and in-frame only. The sample carries 80,000 or so clones, approximately 90% recorded once. This TCR derives from an adult who received the AZD1222 COVID-19 vaccine. The rearrangement links TRBV6-2 or TRBV6-3 to TRBJ2-1; TRBD2 is a possible D gene (5 bases). The sequencing used peripheral blood, collected 28 days after the second AZD1222 dose. This CDR3 reads CASSILGSSYNEQFF. CDR3 sequence (DNA): TGTGCCAGCAGTATTTTAGGGAGCTCCTACAATGAGCAGTTCTTC.